This T cell receptor (beta chain) was sequenced in a study of long-term antiretroviral therapy in people with HIV. Whole-study findings and limits: The repertoire was dominated at all time points by clones expanded before ART. Diversity increased after ART yet remained lower than in transplant donor controls.

Trimming pared 5 bases from V and 0 bases from J, leaving 26 bases between. This CDR3 comprises 20 residues. Germline CDR1 reads MNHEY; CDR2 reads SMNVEV (reference sequence). This clone was found once. Its cognate antigen is unknown. Each donor provided at least one pre-ART PBMC sample and at least two post-ART PBMC samples. The run of the v3.0 immunoSEQ assay was at survey level. Assay used: immunoSEQ multiplex PCR; TCRdb lists only in-frame clones, some missing. The sample shows about 29,000 clones, about 88% of them seen only once. The sequencing here drew on unsorted PBMCs, taken about 5 years before starting antiretroviral therapy. This chain connects TRBV27 to TRBJ1-3, with D perhaps matching TRBD1 (6 bases). The origin of this receptor is a man aged 50 or older with HIV. The CDR3 protein is CASSPLHRFEGVRSGNTIYF. For the CDR3, the DNA is TGTGCCAGCAGTCCCCTTCATAGATTCGAGGGGGTACGCTCTGGAAACACCATATATTTT.